This T cell receptor (beta chain) comes out of a study of T cell responses to AZD1222 COVID-19 vaccine. A word on this clone: What it binds is unknown.

The table came from immunoSEQ multiplex PCR; TCRdb's copy has only in-frame clones and leaves some out. In the table there are around 130,000 clones, more than 85% of which are singletons. Points from the study as a whole: Reportedly, nearly half of unique spike TCRs recognized epitopes outside B.1.351/B.1.1.7 mutations.

This receptor was obtained from an adult who received the AZD1222 COVID-19 vaccine. The specimen was peripheral blood, collected 28 days after the second AZD1222 dose.

CDR3 in amino acids: CASSWTGAGVPETQYF. The CDR3 coding sequence is TGTGCCAGCTCATGGACGGGTGCGGGGGTTCCAGAGACCCAGTACTTC. The chain combines TRBV18 with TRBJ2-5, with 7 nucleotides matching TRBD2. The CDR3 length is 16 residues. V dropped 5 bases and J dropped 4; count of bases not matched to a gene: 13. CDR1 is KGHSH and CDR2 is LQKENI in the germline V gene.